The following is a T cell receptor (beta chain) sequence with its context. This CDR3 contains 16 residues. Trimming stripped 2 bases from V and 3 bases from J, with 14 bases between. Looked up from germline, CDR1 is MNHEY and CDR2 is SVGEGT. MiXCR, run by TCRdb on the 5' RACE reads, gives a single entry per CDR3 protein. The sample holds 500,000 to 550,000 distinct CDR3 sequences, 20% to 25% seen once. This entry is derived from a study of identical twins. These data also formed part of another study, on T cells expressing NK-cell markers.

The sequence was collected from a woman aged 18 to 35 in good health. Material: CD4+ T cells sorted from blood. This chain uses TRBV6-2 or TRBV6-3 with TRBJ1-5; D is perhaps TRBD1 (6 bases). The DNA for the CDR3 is TGTGCCAGCAGTTACCTCACCTCAGGGGACAATCAGCCCCAGCATTTT. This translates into CASSYLTSGDNQPQHF.